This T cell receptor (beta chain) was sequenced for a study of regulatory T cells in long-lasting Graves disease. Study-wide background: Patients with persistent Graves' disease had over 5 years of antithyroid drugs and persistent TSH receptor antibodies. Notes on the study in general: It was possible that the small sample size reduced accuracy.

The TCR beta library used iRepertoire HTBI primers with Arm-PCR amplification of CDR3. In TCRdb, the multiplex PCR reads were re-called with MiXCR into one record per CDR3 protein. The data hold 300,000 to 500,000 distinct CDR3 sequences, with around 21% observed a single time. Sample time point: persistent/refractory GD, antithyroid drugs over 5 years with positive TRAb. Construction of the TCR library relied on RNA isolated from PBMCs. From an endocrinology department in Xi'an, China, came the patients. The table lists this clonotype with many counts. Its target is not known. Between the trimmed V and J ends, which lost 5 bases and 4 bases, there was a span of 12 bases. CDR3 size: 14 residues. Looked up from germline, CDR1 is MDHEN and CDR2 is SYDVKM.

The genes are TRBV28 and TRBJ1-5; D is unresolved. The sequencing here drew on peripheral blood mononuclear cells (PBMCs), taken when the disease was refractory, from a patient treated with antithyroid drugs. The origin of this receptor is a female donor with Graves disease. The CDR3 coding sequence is TGTGCCAGCAGTCGGGCAGAGGTAAATCAGCCCCAGCATTTT. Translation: CASSRAEVNQPQHF.